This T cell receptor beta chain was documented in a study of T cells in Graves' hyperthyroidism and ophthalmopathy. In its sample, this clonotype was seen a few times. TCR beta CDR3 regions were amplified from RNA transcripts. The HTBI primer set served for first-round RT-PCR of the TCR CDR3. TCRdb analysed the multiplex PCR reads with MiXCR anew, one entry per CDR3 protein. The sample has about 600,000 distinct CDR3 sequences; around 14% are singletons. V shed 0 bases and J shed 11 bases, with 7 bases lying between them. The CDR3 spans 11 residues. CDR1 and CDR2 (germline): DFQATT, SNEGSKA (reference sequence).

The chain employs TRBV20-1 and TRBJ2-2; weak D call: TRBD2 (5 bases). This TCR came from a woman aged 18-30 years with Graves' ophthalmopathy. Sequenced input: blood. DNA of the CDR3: TGCAGTGCTAGAGACAGCGGCGAGCTGTTTTTT. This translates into CSARDSGELFF.